This T cell receptor (beta chain) stems from a study of blood T cells in healthy people across ages. A second about 7 to 11 cycle PCR used barcoded and J-beta primers. TCRdb ran MiXCR on the 5' RACE reads and lists one entry per CDR3 protein. This sample has approximately 800,000 distinct CDR3 sequences; more than 45% occur once, and the top ten carry around 20%. Whenever a sample was processed, at least 6 million PBMCs were isolated. Material: blood. This TCR was recovered from a man younger than 40 in good health.

The CDR3 loop is CASSSRGNSPLHF. The CDR3 DNA follows: TGTGCCAGCAGTAGCAGGGGGAATTCACCCCTCCACTTT. The V gene is TRBV2, the J gene TRBJ1-6; 7 bases line up with TRBD1. The germline V gene has CDR1 SNHLY and CDR2 FYNNEI. The CDR3 contains 13 residues. Trimming at V came to 5 bases and at J to 7 bases, leaving 2 bases not matched to a gene.